These 17 T cell receptor beta chains came from one sample sequenced in a study of blood T cell repertoires in COVID-19. TCRdb's table, derived via immunoSEQ multiplex PCR, lists solely in-frame clones and lacks some. This table holds some 60,000 clones, 75% to 85% found once. Material for sequencing was peripheral blood. These receptors were collected from a human donor in a cohort sampled during active COVID-19.

By frequency in the sample, this clone is medium-sized. The V call is TRBV5-1, the J call TRBJ2-1, with TRBD1 as a possible D gene (5 bases). V was cut by 0 bases and J by 5 bases, with 15 bases left in between. This CDR3 comprises 16 residues. Germline V lookup: CDR1 SGHRS, CDR2 YFSETQ. CDR3 sequence: CASSLGLGPTNNEQFF. The CDR3 DNA follows: TGCGCCAGCAGCTTGGGGTTGGGGCCTACGAACAATGAGCAGTTCTTC.

The genes are TRBV11-3 and TRBJ1-3; unclear D gene. Trimming pared 5 bases from V and 16 bases from J, leaving 15 bases between. Germline assignment: CDR1 SGHNT and CDR2 YENEEA. The CDR3 is 11 residues long. The chain's CDR3 is CASSLGTSEYF. CDR3 in DNA: TGTGCCAGCAGCCTAGGTACCTCCGAGTATTTT.

The gene calls are TRBV7-8 and TRBJ2-4, with 8 positions matching TRBD1. Germline V CDR1 and CDR2: SGHVS, FQNEAQ. The junction had 7 bases not matched to a gene; V was cut back by 0 bases and J by 0 bases. This CDR3 comprises 18 residues. CDR3 bases: TGTGCCAGCAGCTTAGCGCCCGGACAGGGCGAAGCCAAAAACATTCAGTACTTC. Translating gives CASSLAPGQGEAKNIQYF. The variable domain in full, with the rest retrieved from reference TRBV7-8 and TRBJ2-4, is GAGVSQSPRYKVAKRGQDVALRCDPISGHVSLFWYQQALGQGPEFLTYFQNEAQLDKSGLPSDRFFAERPEGSVSTLKIQRTQQEDSAVYLCASSLAPGQGEAKNIQYFGAGTRLSVL.

The chain combines TRBV10-3 with TRBJ2-2, with 12 positions matching TRBD2. CDR1 is ENHRY and CDR2 is SYGVKD in the germline V gene. This CDR3 comprises 15 residues. With V trimmed by 6 bases and J by 7 bases, 6 bases remained unmatched. This CDR3 is CAISRTSGGFGELFF. The CDR3 DNA is TGTGCCATCAGCCGAACTAGCGGGGGGTTCGGGGAGCTGTTTTTT.

Only one count was recorded for this clone. The DNA for the CDR3 is TGTGCCAGCAGCCTATGCCGGGACAGGGGCTCCTACGAGCAGTACTTC. Encoded protein: CASSLCRDRGSYEQYF. V and J are TRBV3-1 (or the pseudogene TRBV3-2) and TRBJ2-7; TRBD1 aligns across 10 bases. Germline trimming cut 4 bases from V and 0 bases from J; bases unmatched to any gene: 6. CDR1 LGHDT and CDR2 YNNKEL come from the germline V gene (reference sequence). The CDR3 length is 16 residues.

The rearrangement links TRBV4-3 to TRBJ2-3; tentatively, D is TRBD2 (5 bases). The V end lost 1 base, the J end lost 2 bases, and 10 bases lay between the germline ends. Germline assignment: CDR1 LGHNA and CDR2 YSLEER. This CDR3 has 15 amino acids. The CDR3 loop is CASSQGGAFTDTQYF. DNA of the CDR3: TGCGCCAGCAGCCAAGGGGGAGCCTTCACAGATACGCAGTATTTT.

This chain links TRBV5-5 with TRBJ1-2; D possibly corresponds to TRBD1 (6 bases). Germline values: CDR1 SGHKS, CDR2 YYEKEE (reference sequence). Trimming left V 0 bases short and J 8 bases short, with 14 bases between. The CDR3 runs 14 residues. CDR3 sequence: CASSLATGSRGYTF. CDR3 bases: TGTGCCAGCAGCTTGGCCACAGGGTCGAGGGGCTACACCTTC.

The chain is built from TRBV6-6 and TRBJ2-3; the D is unclear. The CDR3 extends over 14 amino acids. Trimming took off 7 bases at V and 7 bases at J, with 18 bases between the two ends. Germline V CDR1 and CDR2: MNHNY, SVGAGI (reference sequence). The CDR3 DNA reads as TGTGCCAGCACCGTTACGAGTAGTCGAAATACGCAGTATTTT. It translates to CASTVTSSRNTQYF.

This clone appeared a few times. The chain recombines TRBV18 with TRBJ2-1; TRBD2 is a possible D gene (7 bases). V lost 0 bases and J 4 bases, leaving 13 bases between the germline ends. There are 16 residues in the CDR3. Germline values: CDR1 KGHSH, CDR2 LQKENI. CDR3 bases: TGTGCCAGCTCACCACCGGCGGGGGCCTGGTACAATGAGCAGTTCTTC. Translating it yields CASSPPAGAWYNEQFF.

J is TRBJ1-2 and V is TRBV11-2; D ambiguous. The CDR3 is 13 amino acids. Trimming stripped 1 base from V and 3 bases from J, with 6 bases between. Germline CDR1 reads SGHAT; CDR2 reads FQNNGV. The CDR3 spells CASSLVRDYGYTF. Written as DNA, the CDR3 is TGTGCCAGCAGCTTAGTCCGGGACTATGGCTACACCTTC.

The rearrangement links TRBV6-1 to TRBJ1-5; D perhaps matches TRBD1 (5 bases). Trimming cost V 3 bases and J 4 bases, with 10 bases left between them. CDR3 length: 14 amino acids. CDR1 and CDR2 (germline): MNHNS, SASEGT. For the CDR3, the DNA is TGTGCCAGCAGTGACGTGGGGCGAAATCAGCCCCAGCATTTT. It encodes CASSDVGRNQPQHF.

J is TRBJ2-1 and V is TRBV6-6; D gene uncertain. The CDR3 runs to 11 residues. With 6 bases removed from V and 9 bases from J, the gap between germline ends came to 9 bases. Germline V gene data show CDR1 as MNHNY and CDR2 as SVGAGI (reference sequence). The CDR3 loop reads CASSPISEQFF. The CDR3 DNA is TGTGCCAGCAGCCCAATTTCTGAGCAGTTCTTC.

The CDR3 is CASSGTGGGYTF. DNA of the CDR3: TGTGCCAGCAGTGGAACAGGGGGGGGCTACACCTTC. The chain links TRBV2 to TRBJ1-2; 8 positions agree with TRBD1. The CDR3 sequence is 12 residues long. Germline V gene sequence: CDR1 SNHLY, CDR2 FYNNEI. Unmatched junction bases numbered 3, after V lost 4 bases and J lost 8 bases.

The V gene is TRBV19, the J gene TRBJ2-7; TRBD2 is a possible D gene (5 bases). Trimming cost V 9 bases and J 7 bases, with 22 bases left between them. The V gene's germline CDR1 is LNHDA and CDR2 SQIVND (reference sequence). This CDR3 region has 14 residues. This CDR3 is CASAPGDPLGEQYF. In DNA, the CDR3 is TGTGCCAGCGCCCCCGGGGATCCTCTGGGGGAGCAGTACTTC.

This chain links TRBV18 with TRBJ1-1, with D perhaps TRBD1 (6 bases). With 4 bases removed from V and 3 bases from J, the gap between germline ends came to 12 bases. The CDR3 extends over 14 amino acids. CDR1 and CDR2 from the germline V gene are KGHSH and LQKENI. DNA of the CDR3: TGTGCCAGCTCACGAAGGGCAGGGGACACTGAAGCTTTCTTT. It encodes CASSRRAGDTEAFF.

The J gene is TRBJ1-2, the V gene TRBV7-9; D is undetermined. With 5 bases removed from V and 1 base from J, the gap between germline ends came to 11 bases. Germline lookup yields CDR1 SEHNR and CDR2 FQNEAQ (reference sequence). CDR3 length: 14 residues. The CDR3 DNA follows: TGTGCCAGCAGCCCCCTGGCGGGTAACTATGGCTACACCTTC. Translating gives CASSPLAGNYGYTF.

The chain carries TRBV7-3 and TRBJ2-1, with D possibly being TRBD2 (6 bases). V dropped 4 bases and J dropped 0 bases, with 13 bases sitting between them. Germline loops: CDR1 SGHTA, CDR2 FQGTGA. The CDR3 runs 16 residues. Here the CDR3 reads CASSSEGRSSYNEQFF. CDR3 coding DNA: TGTGCCAGCAGCTCCGAGGGGAGGAGCTCCTACAATGAGCAGTTCTTC. Supplemented by reference TRBV7-3 and TRBJ2-1, the full variable domain reads GAGVSQTPSNKVTEKGKYVELRCDPISGHTALYWYRQSLGQGPEFLIYFQGTGAADDSGLPNDRFFAVRPEGSVSTLKIQRTERGDSAVYLCASSSEGRSSYNEQFFGPGTRLTVL.